The present T cell receptor (beta chain) was sequenced within a study of blood T cell repertoires in COVID-19. About the study: The origin of the acute and convalescent COVID-19 samples was the United States, Italy and Spain. PBMCs, B-cell-depleted T cells, or T cells were the source of the cDNA or gDNA that made up the material.

The table came from immunoSEQ multiplex PCR; TCRdb's copy has only in-frame clones and leaves some out. The sample shows some 290,000 clones, roughly 90% of them seen only once. Seattle patients were enrolled while actively infected and followed longitudinally. The CDR3 length is 14 residues. Trimming took off 4 bases at V and 6 bases at J, with 15 bases between the two ends. Germline V CDR1 and CDR2: SNHLY, FYNNEI. This sequence was found in a woman younger than 45 with COVID-19, enrolled during active disease. V and J are TRBV2 and TRBJ1-2, with D perhaps TRBD1 (6 bases). Specimen: peripheral blood. The CDR3 nucleotides are TGTGCCAGCAGTGTGATAGAGGGGGTAAATGGCTACACCTTC. This codes for CASSVIEGVNGYTF.